The rows below give T cell receptor beta chains drawn from one sample of a study of T cell responses to AZD1222 COVID-19 vaccine. Repertoires were generated with immunoSEQ multiplex PCR, while TCRdb's copy carries only in-frame clones and drops some. Among 150,000 or so clones listed, roughly 92% were seen once. Sequenced material: peripheral blood, taken on day 0 of AZD1222 vaccination. All receptors derive from an adult in good health. The CDR3 runs from the conserved cysteine through the conserved F or W. D genes are given only for firm matches. A clone size is listed for some rows: how often the clone was seen (once, few, many), or a class if it is expanded.

TGTGCTAGCAGCATTAGTCCCAGATTCAATGAGCAGTTCTTC CASSISPRFNEQFF . TRBJ2-1 . TRBV7-7
TGTGCCACCTCGGAGGGGATGAACACTGAAGCTTTCTTT CATSEGMNTEAFF . TRBJ1-1 once TRBV15
TGTGCCAGCAGTGGTTCCGGGACAGGGGCCAGGTACGAGCAGTACTTC CASSGSGTGARYEQYF TRBD1 TRBJ2-7 once TRBV2
TGTGCCAGCAGCCTCACACCGGGACTTGAGCAGTTCTTC CASSLTPGLEQFF . TRBJ2-1 . TRBV9
TGTGCCACCAGCAGATACTCGGGCTACACGAAGGGCTACACCTTC CATSRYSGYTKGYTF . TRBJ1-2 . TRBV15
TGCGCCAGCAGTTCCAGCGGGGAGAACACCGGGGAGCTGTTTTTT CASSSSGENTGELFF TRBD2 TRBJ2-2 . TRBV10-2
TGTGCCAGCAGTCCCCAGGGGGGGAACACCGGGGAGCTGTTTTTT CASSPQGGNTGELFF . TRBJ2-2 . TRBV6-5
TGTGCCAGCACCCCCAGTGAGGGCTCTAACTATGGCTACACCTTC CASTPSEGSNYGYTF . TRBJ1-2 . TRBV6-5
TGTGCCAGCAGTCGACCCCCCCCGGGACAGGCACTCCTTGGCCACGAGCAGTACTTC CASSRPPPGQALLGHEQYF TRBD1 TRBJ2-7 . TRBV28
TGTGCCAGCAGTTACGGGACTACCTCAACCTACGAGCAGTACTTC CASSYGTTSTYEQYF TRBD2 TRBJ2-7 . TRBV6-6
TGTGCCAGCAGTTTAACCCGGGACAGGGCCTATGGCTACACCTTC CASSLTRDRAYGYTF TRBD1 TRBJ1-2 . TRBV27
TGTGCCAGCAGTGAATTCCCGGGACAGGGCCCTTACGAGCAGTACTTC CASSEFPGQGPYEQYF TRBD1 TRBJ2-7 . TRBV25-1
TGTGCCAGCAGCTTAGTGGGGGCAGGGCGGCAGCCCCAGCATTTT CASSLVGAGRQPQHF . TRBJ1-5 . TRBV7-8
TGTGCCAGTAGTTCACCCCCTAGGGGCGGCCGCTACAATGAGCAGTTCTTC CASSSPPRGGRYNEQFF . TRBJ2-1 . TRBV19
TGCGCCAGCAGCTTAACCCTAGCGGCCTACGAGCAGTACTTC CASSLTLAAYEQYF TRBD2 TRBJ2-7 . TRBV5-1
TGCAGCGTTGAAGGGTCTCCGGGACAACCAACTGGAAACACCATATATTTT CSVEGSPGQPTGNTIYF . TRBJ1-3 . TRBV29-1
TGTGCCAGTAGTAAGCCGGGACAGGGCTACGAGCAGTACTTC CASSKPGQGYEQYF TRBD1 TRBJ2-7 once TRBV19
TGTGCCAGCAGCTCCCTTGTGACCGGGGAGCTGTTTTTT CASSSLVTGELFF . TRBJ2-2 . TRBV6-2/TRBV6-3
TGTGCCAGCAGTGGAGCGGGCTCTGGGGCCAACGTCCTGACTTTC CASSGAGSGANVLTF . TRBJ2-6 . TRBV6-1
TGTGCCAGCAGCAAGAGGGTTAACTATGGCTACACCTTC CASSKRVNYGYTF . TRBJ1-2 . TRBV21-1
TGCGCCAGCACACCGGTAGGCTTGACGAACACTGAAGCTTTCTTT CASTPVGLTNTEAFF . TRBJ1-1 once TRBV4-1
TGTGCCACCAGTGATTCGGATAGCGGGGGCCACAGCTCCTACAATGAGCAGTTCTTC CATSDSDSGGHSSYNEQFF TRBD2 TRBJ2-1 . TRBV24-1
TGTGCCAGCAGCGTAGCGGACCATGGCGAGCAGTACTTC CASSVADHGEQYF . TRBJ2-7 . TRBV9
TGTGCCAGCAGCTTAGGGGCAGGCGGCATTAATCGGCCCCAGCATTTT CASSLGAGGINRPQHF . TRBJ1-5 . TRBV11-2
TGTGCCAGCAGTCCCCGGACAGGCACGACCGTTTTTCCACCCTACGAGCAGTACTTC CASSPRTGTTVFPPYEQYF TRBD1 TRBJ2-7 . TRBV5-6
TGTGCCAGCAGACCAACCCCCGGGAAACCGGGAAACACCATATATTTT CASRPTPGKPGNTIYF . TRBJ1-3 . TRBV28
TGTGCCAGCAGCTACCCCGGGACCTACTACGAGCAGTACTTC CASSYPGTYYEQYF . TRBJ2-7 . TRBV7-8
TGCAGCGTCCGGACTAGCGGGGCCCCCTACAATGAGCAGTTCTTC CSVRTSGAPYNEQFF TRBD2 TRBJ2-1 . TRBV29-1
TGTGCCAGTAGTATTGGAGACAGAAATCAGCCCCAGCATTTT CASSIGDRNQPQHF . TRBJ1-5 . TRBV19
TGTGCCAGCAGTCCGGTCTTAACGGTGCCTGAAGCTTTCTTT CASSPVLTVPEAFF . TRBJ1-1 . TRBV27
TGCGCCAGCAGCTCCCCCCAGGGCTGGGTGCGGGCCGGGGAGCTGTTTTTT CASSSPQGWVRAGELFF . TRBJ2-2 . TRBV4-1
TGTGCCAGCAGCCCTACACTAGTGGGGGGAAATGGCTACACCTTC CASSPTLVGGNGYTF . TRBJ1-2 few TRBV3-1/TRBV3-2
TGTGCCAGCACCCCCCCCGGCCCCTACAGGCGAGGCTACACCTTC CASTPPGPYRRGYTF . TRBJ1-2 . TRBV6-4
TGTGCCAGCAGTGAACACCTATACGAGCAGTACTTC CASSEHLYEQYF . TRBJ2-7 . TRBV2
TGTGCTGACGCTTTGCGGGAGGGGTACTGCGAGCAGTACTTC CADALREGYCEQYF TRBD2 TRBJ2-7 . TRBV12-5
TGTGCCAGCAGTCCCGGGACTAGCGTTCCCTACGAGCAGTACTTC CASSPGTSVPYEQYF TRBD2 TRBJ2-7 . TRBV6-2/TRBV6-3
TGTGCCAGCAGTCTTACCTCCAGGGTAAACTATGGCTACACCTTC CASSLTSRVNYGYTF . TRBJ1-2 . TRBV28
TGTGCCATCAGTGTCGGGACAGGCGAGGAGCAGTACTTC CAISVGTGEEQYF TRBD1 TRBJ2-7 . TRBV10-3
TGTGCCTGGACTGGGCCCCAGGGGACCCAGTACTTC CAWTGPQGTQYF . TRBJ2-5 . TRBV30
TGTGCCAGCAGCATGCCCGGGACAGGGATCGGCGACTATGGCTACACCTTC CASSMPGTGIGDYGYTF TRBD1 TRBJ1-2 . TRBV5-6
TGCGCCAGCAGTCACCCGATGACGGACCTCCGGGGAAACACCATATATTTT CASSHPMTDLRGNTIYF . TRBJ1-3 . TRBV23-1
TGCGCCAGCAGCGTGGAGGGGGCGGCTAATGAAAAACTGTTTTTT CASSVEGAANEKLFF TRBD1 TRBJ1-4 . TRBV5-1
TGTGCCAGCAGTGAAGCGGGGCGTGACAATGAGCAGTTCTTC CASSEAGRDNEQFF . TRBJ2-1 . TRBV6-1
TGTGCCAGTAGTATAACGCAGAACTATGGCTACACCTTC CASSITQNYGYTF . TRBJ1-2 . TRBV19
TGTGCCAGCTCACTCGTAACAGCGCTCTCCTACGAGCAGTACTTC CASSLVTALSYEQYF . TRBJ2-7 . TRBV18
TGCGCCAGCAGCCCCACGGACAGGGCGAACACTGAAGCTTTCTTT CASSPTDRANTEAFF TRBD1 TRBJ1-1 . TRBV4-1
TGTGCCACCAGTAACGCTCTCAGCACAGATACGCAGTATTTT CATSNALSTDTQYF . TRBJ2-3 . TRBV15
TGTGCCAGCAGCCAATTCGTGGGAGGGCCGTACAATGAGCAGTTCTTC CASSQFVGGPYNEQFF TRBD2 TRBJ2-1 . TRBV3-1/TRBV3-2
TGTGCCAGTAGTGTCAGACAGGGCTACTACAATGAGCAGTTCTTC CASSVRQGYYNEQFF TRBD1 TRBJ2-1 . TRBV19
TGTGCCAGCAGTACTGGACTCCTCGGCGAGCAGTACTTC CASSTGLLGEQYF . TRBJ2-7 . TRBV6-5
TGTGCCAGCAGCTTGACCGGGACAGGGGGCACCTACGAGCAGTACTTC CASSLTGTGGTYEQYF TRBD1 TRBJ2-7 . TRBV7-2
TGTGCCAGCTCACCAACGGCTAGCGGGAGCCCCGATGAGCAGTTCTTC CASSPTASGSPDEQFF TRBD2 TRBJ2-1 . TRBV18
TGTGCCAGCAGCCAAGACGCGGGATCGAACACCGGGGAGCTGTTTTTT CASSQDAGSNTGELFF . TRBJ2-2 . TRBV3-1/TRBV3-2
TGCAGCGTGGTACAGGGACAGAATAACTATGGCTACACCTTC CSVVQGQNNYGYTF TRBD1 TRBJ1-2 . TRBV29-1